The 24 T cell receptor beta chains below all came from one sample that was sequenced in a study of early T cells in non-severe SARS-CoV-2 infection (dated by TCRdb to the early 2020s). The library came from 5' RACE. Sequencing was carried out with a NextSeq 500. TCRdb reanalyzed the raw reads on its own, using fastp at Q25 for trimming and MiXCR for clone calling, and kept in-frame beta chains. Rows matching on CDR3 protein sequence are summarized as one entry with the most common DNA and genes. This sample has 50,000 to 60,000 distinct CDR3 sequences in its table, and 10% of those were observed once. Under 5% of the sample is in the top ten clones. Sequencing input: whole blood. Receptors were obtained from an adult who was a healthcare worker with PCR-confirmed SARS-CoV-2 infection or an uninfected control (not recorded which).

The V gene is TRBV11-2, the J gene TRBJ2-5; the D gene is possibly TRBD1 (5 bases). The CDR3 is made up of 14 amino acids. Germline V CDR1 and CDR2: SGHAT, FQNNGV. Trimming shortened V by 3 bases and J by 3 bases, and 11 bases separated the two germline ends. The CDR3: CASSFQGKEETQYF. The CDR3 region has the DNA TGTGCCAGCAGCTTTCAGGGAAAAGAAGAGACCCAGTACTTC.

This clonotype was counted only a few times. The chain links TRBV18 to TRBJ1-1, with D hard to call. Germline V gene data show CDR1 as KGHSH and CDR2 as LQKENI. V lost 3 bases and J lost 1, with 9 bases in between. The CDR3 runs 14 residues. The CDR3 DNA reads as TGTGCCAGCTCACCTACGGGTCAGAACACTGAAGCTTTCTTT. Protein sequence: CASSPTGQNTEAFF.

This clonotype was counted between two and nine times. V usage is TRBV5-1 and J usage is TRBJ2-1; 7 bases are shared with TRBD1. CDR3 length equals 12 residues. Germline trimming cut 0 bases from V and 15 bases from J; bases unmatched to any gene: 6. Germline CDR1 SGHRS, CDR2 YFSETQ. The CDR3 coding sequence is TGCGCCAGCAGCTTGGACACCGACAGGGCGTTCTTC. Its protein product is CASSLDTDRAFF.

The V call is TRBV29-1, the J call TRBJ1-2; D perhaps matches TRBD1 (5 bases). The ends were cut back, 6 bases at V and 4 bases at J, with 9 bases in the middle. Per the germline V gene, CDR1 is SQVTM and CDR2 is ANQGSEA. CDR3 length: 11 amino acids. The CDR3 spells CSVIQGYGYTF. As DNA, the CDR3 is TGCAGCGTAATTCAGGGCTATGGCTACACCTTC.

This clonotype was detected a few times. The CDR3 reads CASSLQGIEQFF. CDR3 nucleotides: TGTGCCAGCAGCCTCCAAGGGATTGAGCAGTTCTTC. This chain connects TRBV7-2 to TRBJ2-1, with D unclear. CDR3 length: 12 residues. Trimming took 5 bases from V and 9 from J, leaving 11 bases between them. Germline V gene sequence: CDR1 SGHTA, CDR2 FQGNSA.

This clonotype was seen at least ten times. This chain joins TRBV20-1 and TRBJ2-3; 12 positions agree with TRBD2. The germline CDR1 and CDR2 sequences are DFQATT and SNEGSKA (reference sequence). CDR3 size: 14 residues. The V and J ends lost 6 bases and 4 bases, in that order; junction bases with no gene match: 5. DNA for the CDR3: TGCAGTGCAAGACTAGCGGGAGCCCCAGATACGCAGTATTTT. This encodes CSARLAGAPDTQYF.

This clonotype has only a few counts. The chain is built from TRBV6-6 and TRBJ2-5; 12 positions match TRBD2. The CDR3 totals 14 residues. CDR1 is MNHNY, CDR2 SVGAGI, per germline (reference sequence). J gave up 5 bases and V 7 bases, and 5 bases lay outside the gene matches. CDR3 DNA sequence: TGTGCCAGCAAGCTAGCGGGGGGGCCCGAGACCCAGTACTTC. It yields the protein CASKLAGGPETQYF.

The chain joins TRBV12-5 to TRBJ2-2; the D is unclear. Looked up from germline, CDR1 is LGHNT and CDR2 is FRNRAP. The CDR3 covers 13 residues. V lost 5 bases, J lost 4 bases, and 8 bases lay in between. For the CDR3, the DNA is TGTGCTAGTGGTCCCCCCAGCACCGGGGAGCTGTTTTTT. Translated, it gives CASGPPSTGELFF.

This clonotype was detected only a few times. This sequence joins TRBV20-1 and TRBJ2-4, with D tentatively TRBD1 (6 bases). Trimming took 6 bases from V and 0 from J, leaving 18 bases between them. The germline gives CDR1 DFQATT, CDR2 SNEGSKA (reference sequence). The CDR3 has 16 residues. CDR3 nucleotide sequence: TGCAGTGCGGCCGGGACACCCGGAATAGCCAAAAACATTCAGTACTTC. As protein: CSAAGTPGIAKNIQYF.

The chain is built from TRBV21-1 and TRBJ2-3. TRBV21-1 is a pseudogene locus. The CDR3 extends over 13 amino acids. This CDR3 is CASSISKGNTQYF. The CDR3 coding sequence is TGTGCCAGCAGCATATCCAAAGGGAATACGCAGTATTTT.

V usage is TRBV6-2 or TRBV6-3 and J usage is TRBJ2-7; 9 positions agree with TRBD1. This CDR3 comprises 14 residues. After removal of 4 bases from V and 7 bases from J, the junction contained 8 bases not matched to a gene. CDR1 is MNHEY, CDR2 SVGEGT, per germline. The DNA for the CDR3 is TGTGCCAGCAGTTCTTGGACAGGGGCGAGGGAGCAGTACTTC. Translated: CASSSWTGAREQYF.

This clonotype was counted many times. The chain employs TRBV7-2 and TRBJ2-3; D uncertain. Trimming took 8 bases from V and 0 from J, leaving 9 bases between them. The CDR3 loop spans 13 amino acids. Per germline, CDR1 SGHTA and CDR2 FQGNSA. CDR3 sequence (DNA): TGTGCCAGCGGGCCAGGCAGCACAGATACGCAGTATTTT. Protein: CASGPGSTDTQYF.

This rearrangement joins TRBV27 to TRBJ2-1, with TRBD1 as a possible D gene (5 bases). V was trimmed by 7 bases and J by 0 bases, leaving 13 bases between them. There are 15 residues in the CDR3. Germline CDR1 MNHEY, CDR2 SMNVEV (reference sequence). The CDR3 nucleotides are TGTGCCAGCACCGACAAGACAGTCTCCTACAATGAGCAGTTCTTC. Its translation is CASTDKTVSYNEQFF.

At least ten counts were recorded for this clonotype. The chain carries TRBV4-2 and TRBJ2-1, with a possible D match to TRBD2 (5 bases). This CDR3 is 15 amino acids long. Between the trimmed V and J ends, which lost 6 bases and 7 bases, there was a span of 19 bases. Germline V lookup: CDR1 LGHNA, CDR2 YNFKEQ. The CDR3 sequence is CASSPWTGEGNEQFF. CDR3 nucleotide sequence: TGTGCCAGCAGTCCCTGGACTGGGGAAGGGAATGAGCAGTTCTTC.

This clonotype has a count of ten or more. The rearrangement joins TRBV5-5 to TRBJ1-1; possible D gene TRBD1, 6 bases. This CDR3 region has 13 residues. Germline V gene data show CDR1 as SGHKS and CDR2 as YYEKEE (reference sequence). V was shortened by 6 bases and J by 7 bases, with 16 bases between the two germline ends. CDR3 residues: CASNQKGGNEAFF. CDR3 nucleotide sequence: TGTGCCAGCAACCAGAAGGGGGGGAATGAAGCTTTCTTT. The full variable domain, completed using reference TRBV5-5 and TRBJ1-1, is DAGVTQSPTHLIKTRGQQVTLRCSPISGHKSVSWYQQVLGQGPQFIFQYYEKEERGRGNFPDRFSARQFPNYSSELNVNALLLGDSALYLCASNQKGGNEAFFGQGTRLTVV.

The rearrangement joins TRBV2 to TRBJ2-2; D ambiguous. CDR1 and CDR2 (germline): SNHLY, FYNNEI. V was shortened by 7 bases and J by 3 bases, with 9 bases between the two germline ends. CDR3 size: 13 residues. This CDR3 is CASMTTYTGELFF. DNA for the CDR3: TGTGCCAGCATGACAACCTACACCGGGGAGCTGTTTTTT.

Ten or more counts support this clonotype. The rearrangement links TRBV19 to TRBJ2-3; 14 nucleotides line up with TRBD2. The ends lost 6 bases at V and 8 bases at J; junction bases unmatched: 16. This CDR3 has 18 amino acids. Germline CDR1 LNHDA, CDR2 SQIVND (reference sequence). The CDR3 nucleotides read TGTGCCAGTAGAGGACTGGGACTAGCGGGAGAATTGGTTGGTACGCAGTATTTT. This codes for CASRGLGLAGELVGTQYF. The entire variable domain, with the rest obtained from reference TRBV19 and TRBJ2-3, is as follows: DGGITQSPKYLFRKEGQNVTLSCEQNLNHDAMYWYRQDPGQGLRLIYYSQIVNDFQKGDIAEGYSVSREKKESFPLTVTSAQKNPTAFYLCASRGLGLAGELVGTQYFGPGTRLTVL.

The rearrangement uses TRBV3-1 and TRBJ1-1, with 7 bases that match TRBD1. Germline CDR1 and CDR2: LGHDT and YNNKEL (reference sequence). Trimming at V came to 7 bases and at J to 11 bases, leaving 13 bases not matched to a gene. The CDR3 has 13 amino acids. The CDR3 reads CASTTGEQEVAFF. The CDR3 DNA sequence: TGTGCCAGCACTACAGGGGAACAGGAAGTTGCTTTCTTT.

This clonotype was picked up many times. J is TRBJ1-5 and V is TRBV20-1; TRBD1 matches 8 bases. The trim removed 3 bases at V and 5 bases at J, leaving 6 bases unmatched. The CDR3 covers 14 residues. Germline lookup yields CDR1 DFQATT and CDR2 SNEGSKA (reference sequence). The CDR3 nucleotides read TGCAGTGCTAGGAGGGGGACAGGAGATCAGCCCCAGCATTTT. It translates to CSARRGTGDQPQHF.

A note on this clonotype: A junction boundary mismatches the germline segment, possibly from a read error. The rearrangement links TRBV5-1 to TRBJ2-3, with 12 bases lining up with TRBD1. This CDR3 contains 17 residues. The germline V gene encodes CDR1 SGHRS and CDR2 YFSETQ. The CDR3 loop reads CASSLLPGQGARDTQCF. The CDR3 DNA sequence: TGCGCCAGCAGCCTCCTACCGGGACAGGGGGCAAGAGATACGCAGTGTTTT.

The V and J genes are TRBV19 and TRBJ1-4; 9 nucleotides agree with TRBD1. V gave up 4 bases and J gave up 8 bases; unmatched junction bases: 8. The germline CDR1 and CDR2 sequences are LNHDA and SQIVND (reference sequence). This CDR3 comprises 15 residues. The CDR3 sequence is CASSNPDRGSEKLFF. CDR3 nucleotide sequence: TGTGCCAGTAGTAACCCGGACAGGGGAAGCGAAAAACTGTTTTTT. Combining the CDR3 with reference TRBV19 and TRBJ1-4 gives the whole variable domain DGGITQSPKYLFRKEGQNVTLSCEQNLNHDAMYWYRQDPGQGLRLIYYSQIVNDFQKGDIAEGYSVSREKKESFPLTVTSAQKNPTAFYLCASSNPDRGSEKLFFGSGTQLSVL.

J is TRBJ2-4 and V is TRBV10-3, with no clear D. Trimming removed 0 bases at V and 6 bases at J, with 6 bases between. The CDR3 totals 13 residues. The V gene's germline CDR1 is ENHRY and CDR2 SYGVKD. CDR3 residues: CAISESWGNIQYF. The DNA of the CDR3 is TGTGCCATCAGTGAGTCGTGGGGAAACATTCAGTACTTC.

At least ten counts were recorded for this clonotype. The rearrangement uses TRBV19 and TRBJ2-7; 9 bases fit TRBD2. The CDR3 is 15 residues long. Germline CDR1 and CDR2: LNHDA and SQIVND (reference sequence). J lost 2 bases, V lost 4 bases, and 6 bases had no gene match. CDR3 residues: CASSKGLAVTYEQYF. For the CDR3, the DNA is TGTGCCAGTAGTAAGGGACTAGCAGTAACCTACGAGCAGTACTTC.

The J gene is TRBJ1-1, the V gene TRBV9; D possibly corresponds to TRBD1 (5 bases). CDR1 and CDR2 (germline): SGDLS, YYNGEE. Trimming took off 2 bases at V and 2 bases at J, with 10 bases between the two ends. The CDR3 has 14 residues. The CDR3 DNA reads TGTGCCAGCAGCGTGGGACTGAGAAACACTGAAGCTTTCTTT. This translates into CASSVGLRNTEAFF.